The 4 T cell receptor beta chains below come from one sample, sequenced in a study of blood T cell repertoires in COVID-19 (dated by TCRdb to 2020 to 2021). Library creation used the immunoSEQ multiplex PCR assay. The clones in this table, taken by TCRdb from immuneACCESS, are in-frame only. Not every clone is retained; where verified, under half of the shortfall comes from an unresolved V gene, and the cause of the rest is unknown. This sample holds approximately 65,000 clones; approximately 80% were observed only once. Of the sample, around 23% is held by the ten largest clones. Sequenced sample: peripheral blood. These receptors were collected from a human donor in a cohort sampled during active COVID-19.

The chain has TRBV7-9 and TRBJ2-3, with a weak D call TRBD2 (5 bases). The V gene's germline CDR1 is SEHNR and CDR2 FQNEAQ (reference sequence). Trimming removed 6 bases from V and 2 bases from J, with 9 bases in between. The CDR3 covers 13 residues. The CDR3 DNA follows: TGTGCCAGCAGGCCCGGGAACACAGATACGCAGTATTTT. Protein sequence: CASRPGNTDTQYF.

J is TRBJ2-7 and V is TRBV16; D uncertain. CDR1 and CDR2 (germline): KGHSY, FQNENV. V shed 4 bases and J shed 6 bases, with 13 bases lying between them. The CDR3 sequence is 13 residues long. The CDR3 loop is CASSRRPSTEQYF. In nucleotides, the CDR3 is TGTGCCAGCAGCCGCCGCCCGTCTACCGAGCAGTACTTC.

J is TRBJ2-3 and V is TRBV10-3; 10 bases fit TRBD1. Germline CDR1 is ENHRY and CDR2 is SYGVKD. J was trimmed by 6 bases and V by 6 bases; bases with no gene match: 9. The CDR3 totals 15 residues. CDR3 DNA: TGTGCCATCAGCGGGACAGGGGTGGGTTCCGATACGCAGTATTTT. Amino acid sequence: CAISGTGVGSDTQYF.

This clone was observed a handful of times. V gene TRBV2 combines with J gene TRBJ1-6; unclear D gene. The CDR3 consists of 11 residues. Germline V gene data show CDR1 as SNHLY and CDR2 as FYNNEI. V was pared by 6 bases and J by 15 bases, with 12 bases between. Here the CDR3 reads CASRAQSLLHF. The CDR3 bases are TGTGCCAGCAGAGCCCAAAGTCTCCTCCACTTT. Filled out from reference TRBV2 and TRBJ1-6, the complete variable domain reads EPEVTQTPSHQVTQMGQEVILRCVPISNHLYFYWYRQILGQKVEFLVSFYNNEISEKSEIFDDQFSVERPDGSNFTLKIRSTKLEDSAMYFCASRAQSLLHFGNGTRLTVT.